Presented here are 20 T cell receptor beta chains from one specimen sequenced in a study of T cells after yellow fever vaccination. TCRdb itself ran the 5' RACE reads through MiXCR, one entry per CDR3 protein. The table has about 510,000 distinct CDR3 sequences, about a fifth seen once; the top ten hold about 17%. The sequencing used PBMCs, collected less than 25 days after the first yellow fever vaccination. The source of these receptors is a man aged 18 to 29 who received the YFV17D yellow fever vaccine.

This clonotype was recorded once. J is TRBJ2-5 and V is TRBV20-1, with D unresolved. V lost 5 bases and J lost 0, with 1 base in between. There are 10 residues in the CDR3. Germline V CDR1 and CDR2: DFQATT, SNEGSKA (reference sequence). Written as DNA, the CDR3 is TGCAGTGCTTACCAAGAGACCCAGTACTTC. Encoded protein: CSAYQETQYF.

CDR3 nucleotides: TGTGCCAGCAGAACCGGGACATCCTACGAGCAGTACTTC. Translation: CASRTGTSYEQYF. J is TRBJ2-7 and V is TRBV12-3 or TRBV12-4, with D possibly matching TRBD1 (6 bases). The CDR3 sequence is 13 residues long. V lost 6 bases, J lost 1 base, and 10 bases lay in between.

V and J are TRBV10-3 and TRBJ1-6; 9 nucleotides line up with TRBD1. J gave up 7 bases and V 1 base, and 8 bases lay outside the gene matches. Germline-derived CDR1 and CDR2 are ENHRY and SYGVKD. The CDR3 spans 17 residues. The CDR3 DNA reads as TGTGCCATCAGTGAGTTCGGTGGGGACAGGGCAAATTCACCCCTCCACTTT. Translation gives CAISEFGGDRANSPLHF.

This clonotype turned up a few times. The genes are TRBV11-2 and TRBJ2-4; D unresolved. Trimming removed 1 base at V and 8 bases at J, with 6 bases between. Germline loops: CDR1 SGHAT, CDR2 FQNNGV. This CDR3 region has 12 residues. CDR3 sequence (DNA): TGTGCCAGCAGCTTAGTCTTGGACATTCAGTACTTC. It is translated as CASSLVLDIQYF.

DNA for the CDR3: TGTGCCTCCAAGCGGGGGCACGCAGATACGCAGTATTTT. Its protein product is CASKRGHADTQYF. This chain joins TRBV7-2 and TRBJ2-3; 8 nucleotides line up with TRBD2. The CDR3 length is 13 residues. The V gene's germline CDR1 is SGHTA and CDR2 FQGNSA. Losses at the gene ends were 11 bases for V and 4 bases for J; bases not matched to a gene: 8.

This clonotype has a count of ten or more. This chain uses TRBV20-1 with TRBJ2-1, with 8 bases lining up with TRBD2. This CDR3 comprises 16 residues. Germline CDR1 DFQATT, CDR2 SNEGSKA (reference sequence). Unmatched junction bases numbered 12, after V lost 8 bases and J lost 0 bases. The CDR3 DNA reads TGCAGTCCCCGGGGGGGCCTATCCAGCTCCTACAATGAGCAGTTCTTC. Residues: CSPRGGLSSSYNEQFF.

This clonotype turned up a few times. The chain employs TRBV20-1 and TRBJ2-7; 7 bases agree with TRBD1. Germline CDR1 reads DFQATT; CDR2 reads SNEGSKA (reference sequence). This CDR3 region has 13 residues. J was trimmed by 3 bases and V by 0 bases; bases with no gene match: 2. Here the CDR3 DNA reads TGCAGTGCTAGAGATTCAGGGGGCTACGAGCAGTACTTC. Its protein is CSARDSGGYEQYF.

The chain combines TRBV18 with TRBJ1-4; TRBD1 agrees at 8 bases. The germline gives CDR1 KGHSH, CDR2 LQKENI. The V segment lost 1 base and the J segment 8 bases; nucleotides outside the gene matches: 15. The CDR3 length is 18 residues. In DNA, the CDR3 is TGTGCCAGCTCACCACAAGAGGTCCCGACAGGGGATTACGAAAAACTGTTTTTT. It specifies CASSPQEVPTGDYEKLFF.

The chain links TRBV6-5 to TRBJ2-1; TRBD1 might be the D (5 bases). Trimming took 2 bases from V and 4 from J, leaving 9 bases between them. CDR3 length: 14 amino acids. Per the germline V gene, CDR1 is MNHEY and CDR2 is SVGAGI. CDR3 in DNA: TGTGCCAGCAGTTACACACGACAGTACAATGAGCAGTTCTTC. Its protein is CASSYTRQYNEQFF.

This clonotype was observed a few times. The rearrangement joins TRBV28 to TRBJ2-5; 9 bases are shared with TRBD1. Unmatched junction bases numbered 6, after V lost 5 bases and J lost 5 bases. This CDR3 has 14 residues. In germline, CDR1 is MDHEN, CDR2 SYDVKM. The CDR3 here is CASSEDRGFETQYF. The DNA of the CDR3 is TGTGCCAGCAGTGAGGACAGGGGCTTCGAGACCCAGTACTTC.

This clonotype occurred a few times. The chain combines TRBV15 with TRBJ2-3, with 9 bases identical to TRBD2. Germline V CDR1 and CDR2: LNHNV, YYDKDF (reference sequence). This CDR3 is built from 16 residues. J gave up 3 bases and V 1 base, and 5 bases lay outside the gene matches. The CDR3 loop reads CATSRGPSGGTDTQYF. The CDR3 DNA is TGTGCCACCAGCAGAGGCCCAAGCGGGGGGACAGATACGCAGTATTTT. The whole variable domain, remainder taken from reference TRBV15 and TRBJ2-3, is DAMVIQNPRYQVTQFGKPVTLSCSQTLNHNVMYWYQQKSSQAPKLLFHYYDKDFNNEADTPDNFQSRRPNTSFCFLDIRSPGLGDTAMYLCATSRGPSGGTDTQYFGPGTRLTVL.

A few counts support this clonotype. The chain employs TRBV6-5 and TRBJ1-1; 8 bases are a match to TRBD1. Trimming removed 2 bases from V and 3 bases from J; junction bases left unmatched: 2. Germline CDR1 MNHEY, CDR2 SVGAGI. This CDR3 contains 14 residues. The CDR3 region is CASSYGQGDTEAFF. For the CDR3, the DNA is TGTGCCAGCAGTTACGGACAGGGCGACACTGAAGCTTTCTTT.

The V and J genes are TRBV20-1 and TRBJ1-1; D is uncertain. The CDR3 contains 14 residues. Trimming removed 3 bases at V and 7 bases at J, with 18 bases between. CDR1 DFQATT and CDR2 SNEGSKA come from the germline V gene (reference sequence). CDR3 loop: CSASPRRRPSEAFF. The CDR3 DNA is TGCAGTGCTAGTCCTCGCCGGCGGCCGAGTGAAGCTTTCTTT.

This chain links TRBV6-1 with TRBJ2-3, with 10 positions matching TRBD1. Germline V gene data show CDR1 as MNHNS and CDR2 as SASEGT. The junction had 3 bases not matched to a gene; V was cut back by 6 bases and J by 6 bases. The CDR3 has 13 residues. CDR3 protein: CASRTGGMDTQYF. Here the CDR3 DNA reads TGTGCCAGCAGGACAGGGGGCATGGATACGCAGTATTTT.

This clonotype appeared a few times. The J gene is TRBJ2-3, the V gene TRBV30; D may match TRBD1 or TRBD2 (5 bases each). Germline V CDR1 and CDR2: GTSNPN, SVGIG (reference sequence). The CDR3 totals 14 residues. Trimming cost V 4 bases and J 4 bases, with 15 bases left between them. CDR3 bases: TGTGCCTGGATGGAGCTAGGGACCGCAGATACGCAGTATTTT. Residues: CAWMELGTADTQYF.

The gene calls are TRBV19 and TRBJ2-3, with 12 nucleotides matching TRBD2. J lost 2 bases, V lost 5 bases, and 5 bases had no gene match. The CDR3 sequence is 16 residues long. Germline loops: CDR1 LNHDA, CDR2 SQIVND (reference sequence). The CDR3 sequence is CASSPTSGGYTDTQYF. The CDR3 nucleotides are TGTGCCAGTAGTCCCACTAGCGGGGGGTACACAGATACGCAGTATTTT.

The CDR3 reads CASSETRNYEQYV. The CDR3 DNA is TGTGCCAGCAGTGAAACCCGGAACTACGAGCAGTACGTC. This rearrangement joins TRBV6-1 to TRBJ2-7; D uncertain. V lost 2 bases to trimming and J lost 3 bases, with 8 bases between them. The CDR3 length is 13 residues. The germline V gene has CDR1 MNHNS and CDR2 SASEGT.

This clonotype was counted many times. The genes are TRBV9 and TRBJ2-3; 8 bases are a match to TRBD2. CDR1 is SGDLS and CDR2 is YYNGEE in the germline V gene. CDR3 size: 15 residues. V trimming: 6 bases; J trimming: 3 bases; junction bases outside the gene matches: 9. The chain's CDR3 is CASNPGTRWTDTQYF. CDR3 DNA sequence: TGTGCCAGCAACCCCGGGACTAGGTGGACAGATACGCAGTATTTT.

This clonotype occurred a few times. The chain combines TRBV6-5 with TRBJ1-1, with 7 bases identical to TRBD1. Germline-derived CDR1 and CDR2 are MNHEY and SVGAGI. The CDR3 has 18 amino acids. V lost 0 bases to trimming and J lost 1 base; unmatched junction nucleotides: 11. The CDR3 loop is CASSYSTFWDSENTEAFF. The CDR3 DNA is TGTGCCAGCAGTTACTCGACGTTTTGGGACAGTGAGAACACTGAAGCTTTCTTT.

This clonotype was detected a few times. The gene calls are TRBV25-1 and TRBJ1-2; a possible D gene is TRBD1 (6 bases). The CDR3 is 14 amino acids. Germline V gene sequence: CDR1 MGHDK, CDR2 SYGVNS. Deletions cut 8 bases from V and 2 bases from J, with 15 bases between. CDR3 coding DNA: TGTGCCAGCGGGGCTACAGGGATGAACTATGGCTACACCTTC. Amino acid sequence: CASGATGMNYGYTF.